This is a list of T cell receptor beta chains from one sample in a study of control samples from healthy donors and cancer patients. Sequencing was performed with immunoSEQ multiplex PCR; in TCRdb, only in-frame clones are kept and a portion is missing. There are roughly 89,000 clones in the sample; roughly 91% occur only once, and approximately 16% lies in the top ten. Sequences were obtained from blood. These receptor sequences come from a man aged 45-65 years in good health. CDR3s include the opening cysteine and the closing phenylalanine or tryptophan.

v_call	j_call	cdr3_aa
TRBV4-3	TRBJ1-6	CASSRGTGKGGNSPLHF
TRBV6-6	TRBJ2-7	CATAGVHEQYF
TRBV10-3	TRBJ2-5	CAISESRGEETQYF
TRBV10-1	TRBJ2-2	CASSDSGHRTGELFF
TRBV15	TRBJ1-1	CATSRGLNTEAFF
TRBV10-2	TRBJ2-7	CASSESPYYEQYF
TRBV3-1/TRBV3-2	TRBJ1-6	CASSLGGSRSPLHF
TRBV6-6	TRBJ2-7	CASRSTSGGASYEQYF
TRBV10-3	TRBJ2-1	CAISEPGQPNNEQFF
TRBV24-1	TRBJ1-5	CATSEATGGNQPQHF
TRBV3-1/TRBV3-2	TRBJ2-1	CASSQGGGEFYNEQFF
TRBV5-5	TRBJ1-1	CASSRQGDTEAFF
TRBV5-6	TRBJ1-1	CASSLGRRNTEAFF
TRBV5-1	TRBJ1-6	CASSLGTGSNSPLHF
TRBV3-1/TRBV3-2	TRBJ1-5	CASSQASDGQPQHF
TRBV3-1/TRBV3-2	TRBJ1-6	CASSRGNSPLHF
TRBV5-1	TRBJ2-6	CASSRGTSGVGANVLTF
TRBV12-3/TRBV12-4	TRBJ2-7	CASSLHREQYF
TRBV7-9	TRBJ2-5	CASSLWPSEETQYF
TRBV6-5	TRBJ1-1	CASSLGQNTEAFF
TRBV27	TRBJ1-2	CAMEYGYTF
TRBV10-3	TRBJ1-1	CAITRDRYTEAFF
TRBV27	TRBJ1-1	CASSLKNPMNTEAFF
TRBV10-3	TRBJ2-6	CAIQGAGANVLTF
TRBV7-9	TRBJ2-1	CASSPKVRQGNEQFF
TRBV7-2	TRBJ1-3	CASSQQGVGNTIYF